Here is one T cell receptor (beta chain) with its context. Antigen: not known. The data originate from a study of T cell responses to AZD1222 COVID-19 vaccine. Whole-study results and caveats: Spike-spanning, vaccine-associated CD4 TCRs were dominant at 160-218 and 743-854. Among the donors, most were white British and more were female, and clonal diversity was possibly underestimated. The study reported that nearly half of spike-specific TCRs target unmutated variant regions. The number of AZD1222 recipients seropositive at baseline was only 6 or 7.

V was shortened by 3 bases and J by 3 bases, with 5 bases between the two germline ends. CDR1 and CDR2 (germline): SGHVS, FQNEAQ. The CDR3 consists of 12 residues. This table comes from immunoSEQ multiplex PCR, and its TCRdb copy is limited to in-frame clones, with some not included. This table has 90,000 to 150,000 clones, approximately 90% appearing once. This chain uses TRBV7-8 with TRBJ2-5; D is unresolved. Sequenced material: peripheral blood, taken on day 0 of AZD1222 vaccination. The TCR comes from an adult in good health. The DNA of the CDR3 is TGTGCCAGCAGCTTGACGGAAGAGACCCAGTACTTC. Its translation: CASSLTEETQYF.